Presented here are 6 T cell receptor beta chains from one specimen sequenced in a study of T cell repertoires in cytomegalovirus infection. TCRdb ran MiXCR on the reads and lists one entry per CDR3 protein. The table has around 900,000 distinct CDR3 sequences, approximately 31% seen once. These receptors have no known antigen. This specimen was cultured CD8+ T cells from PBMCs, taken from culture after CMV antigen stimulation. All receptors come from a human donor in good health (CMV status not recorded). Some clones in this sample may be carry-over from other donors' samples.

This clonotype was observed a few times. The chain carries TRBV7-9 and TRBJ1-6; 9 bases are a match to TRBD1. With V trimmed by 3 bases and J by 10 bases, 7 bases remained unmatched. CDR1 and CDR2 (germline): SEHNR, FQNEAQ (reference sequence). The CDR3 contains 15 residues. The CDR3 here is CASSFIGQGRSPLHF. CDR3 DNA sequence: TGTGCCAGCAGCTTTATCGGACAGGGGCGGTCACCCCTCCACTTT.

The rearrangement links TRBV6-2 or TRBV6-3 to TRBJ2-7; D uncertain. CDR3 length: 15 residues. Germline CDR1 is MNHEY and CDR2 is SVGEGT. The CDR3 sequence is CASSPSEKGFYKQYV. The CDR3 DNA reads TGTGCCAGCAGTCCATCGGAGAAGGGTTTCTACAAGCAGTACGTC.

V is TRBV10-3 and J is TRBJ2-3; weak D call: TRBD1 (6 bases). This CDR3 is built from 15 residues. CDR1 and CDR2 from the germline V gene are ENHRY and SYGVKD. The germline V and J ends were trimmed by 0 bases and 2 bases, with 9 bases remaining between them. CDR3 nucleotide sequence: TGTGCCATCAGTGAGTCGGACAGACACACAGATACGCAGTATTTT. Residues: CAISESDRHTDTQYF.

The J gene is TRBJ2-1, the V gene TRBV18; tentative D call: TRBD1 (6 bases). V lost 3 bases and J 5 bases, leaving 11 bases between the germline ends. The CDR3 runs to 14 residues. Per the germline V gene, CDR1 is KGHSH and CDR2 is LQKENI. CDR3 protein: CASSPGQLHNEQFF. DNA of the CDR3: TGTGCCAGCTCACCTGGACAGCTACACAATGAGCAGTTCTTC.

The table lists this clonotype with many counts. V and J are TRBV7-9 and TRBJ1-4, with 8 bases aligning to TRBD1. Germline V gene sequence: CDR1 SEHNR, CDR2 FQNEAQ (reference sequence). The length of the CDR3 is 18 residues. J gave up 2 bases and V 7 bases, and 15 bases lay outside the gene matches. The CDR3 protein is CASKGKGTGFVTNEKLFF. DNA of the CDR3: TGTGCCAGCAAAGGAAAAGGGACAGGATTCGTGACTAATGAAAAACTGTTTTTT.

This clonotype was observed a handful of times. V and J are TRBV12-3 or TRBV12-4 and TRBJ2-1; TRBD2 matches 7 bases. This CDR3 has 15 amino acids. V trimming: 3 bases; J trimming: 4 bases; junction bases outside the gene matches: 6. This CDR3 is CASSFSSGEYNEQFF. CDR3 coding DNA: TGTGCCAGCAGTTTCTCGAGCGGGGAATACAATGAGCAGTTCTTC.